The next 19 T cell receptor beta chains were all read from a single sample in a study of molecular identifiers for immune sequencing clone quantification. MiXCR, run by TCRdb on the PCR reads, gives a single entry per CDR3 protein. In the table there are about 68,000 distinct CDR3 sequences, 15% to 20% of which are singletons. The source material was naive CD8+ T cells from blood, with Jurkat cell RNA spiked in. The subset was: FACS-sorted CD8+CD4-CCR7+CD45RA+ naive T cells. All receptors derive from a human donor in good health. Some libraries in this study had Jurkat cell RNA spiked in.

The rearrangement joins TRBV28 to TRBJ1-5; D may be TRBD1 (6 bases). Trimming left V 5 bases short and J 6 bases short, with 26 bases between. CDR1 and CDR2 (germline): MDHEN, SYDVKM. The CDR3 consists of 18 residues. CDR3 DNA: TGTGCCAGCAGTCACTCATCCATATACAGGGCCGGGGGTCAGCCCCAGCATTTT. Translation gives CASSHSSIYRAGGQPQHF.

This clonotype has ten or more counts. The rearrangement uses TRBV27 and TRBJ2-7, with 9 bases aligning to TRBD1. Germline V CDR1 and CDR2: MNHEY, SMNVEV (reference sequence). Trimming cost V 4 bases and J 6 bases; bases outside gene matches: 10. The CDR3 consists of 15 residues. The CDR3, as DNA: TGTGCCAGCAGTTCCTACGGGACAGGGTATGCCGAGCAGTACTTC. This translates into CASSSYGTGYAEQYF.

In its sample, this clonotype was seen many times. The genes are TRBV27 and TRBJ2-7; 8 nucleotides line up with TRBD2. Germline V gene sequence: CDR1 MNHEY, CDR2 SMNVEV (reference sequence). This CDR3 has 13 residues. Trimming cost V 6 bases and J 2 bases; bases outside gene matches: 3. The CDR3 region is CASSRGRTYEQYF. CDR3 DNA sequence: TGTGCCAGCAGCCGCGGGAGGACCTACGAGCAGTACTTC.

This clonotype was seen repeatedly, ten times or more. The chain combines TRBV12-3 or TRBV12-4 with TRBJ2-7; the D is unclear. V was pared by 5 bases and J by 4 bases, with 12 bases between. The CDR3 spans 13 residues. The CDR3 nucleotides read TGTGCCAGCAGTCTACTGACGGAATACGAGCAGTACTTC. Protein sequence: CASSLLTEYEQYF.

This clonotype was observed many times. The J gene is TRBJ2-1, the V gene TRBV13; 7 bases agree with TRBD1. Germline CDR1 is PRHDT and CDR2 is FYEKMQ (reference sequence). J was trimmed by 6 bases and V by 5 bases; bases with no gene match: 4. The CDR3 has 13 residues. CDR3 sequence reads: CASSPRQGNEQFF. DNA for the CDR3: TGTGCCAGCAGCCCCCGACAGGGCAATGAGCAGTTCTTC.

In its sample, this clonotype is medium-sized. The V gene is TRBV7-2, the J gene TRBJ2-3, with 10 nucleotides matching TRBD2. The CDR3 is 15 amino acids. The J segment lost 3 bases and the V segment lost 3 bases, leaving 3 bases of the junction unmatched. In germline, CDR1 is SGHTA, CDR2 FQGNSA. The CDR3 nucleotides are TGTGCCAGCAGCTTCCCACTAGCGGGAACAGATACGCAGTATTTT. This sequence encodes CASSFPLAGTDTQYF.

This clonotype has ten or more counts. V is TRBV11-3 and J is TRBJ2-4; D gene unclear. V was shortened by 4 bases and J by 0 bases, with 7 bases between the two germline ends. The CDR3 loop spans 14 amino acids. Germline values: CDR1 SGHNT, CDR2 YENEEA. CDR3 protein: CASSSRLAKNIQYF. CDR3 nucleotide sequence: TGTGCCAGCAGCTCTCGGTTAGCCAAAAACATTCAGTACTTC. The full variable domain, its missing parts supplied by reference TRBV11-3 and TRBJ2-4, is EAGVVQSPRYKIIEKKQPVAFWCNPISGHNTLYWYLQNLGQGPELLIRYENEEAVDDSQLPKDRFSAERLKGVDSTLKIQPAELGDSAVYLCASSSRLAKNIQYFGAGTRLSVL.

There are many counts of this clonotype. V and J are TRBV7-6 and TRBJ2-3; 12 bases match TRBD2. Germline CDR1 SGHVS, CDR2 FNYEAQ. J was trimmed by 0 bases and V by 4 bases; bases with no gene match: 2. The CDR3 length is 16 residues. Here the CDR3 reads CASSYGTSGSTDTQYF. CDR3 nucleotides: TGTGCCAGCAGCTATGGGACTAGCGGGAGCACAGATACGCAGTATTTT. The full variable domain, rest sourced from reference TRBV7-6 and TRBJ2-3, is GAGVSQSPRYKVTKRGQDVALRCDPISGHVSLYWYRQALGQGPEFLTYFNYEAQQDKSGLPNDRFSAERPEGSISTLTIQRTEQRDSAMYRCASSYGTSGSTDTQYFGPGTRLTVL.

This clonotype is labeled medium-sized (0.01 to 0.1%). The chain recombines TRBV28 with TRBJ2-3, with no clear D. Trimming left V 3 bases short and J 1 base short, with 14 bases between. This CDR3 spans 16 amino acids. The germline gives CDR1 MDHEN, CDR2 SYDVKM. The CDR3 nucleotides are TGTGCCAGCAGTTTCTACCATGAGTCGGGCACAGATACGCAGTATTTT. This codes for CASSFYHESGTDTQYF.

This clonotype has just one count. This may stem from a read error, because a much larger clone lies one nucleotide away. This sequence joins TRBV6-1 and TRBJ2-7; D ambiguous. This CDR3 has 14 amino acids. Germline CDR1 reads MNHNS; CDR2 reads SASEGT. CDR3 loop: CVSSEEWGIYEQYF. In DNA form, the CDR3 reads TGTGTCAGCAGTGAAGAGTGGGGAATCTACGAGCAGTACTTC.

This clonotype was detected ten times or more. This chain joins TRBV9 and TRBJ2-7; 12 nucleotides line up with TRBD1. Germline assignment: CDR1 SGDLS and CDR2 YYNGEE. Trimming cost V 0 bases and J 6 bases; bases outside gene matches: 4. The CDR3 sequence is 15 residues long. The CDR3 DNA reads TGTGCCAGCAGCGTAGGGGGGGACAGGGGGCGCGAGCAGTACTTC. Translated, it gives CASSVGGDRGREQYF.

This clonotype was detected many times. The chain is built from TRBV9 and TRBJ2-2; D may be TRBD1 (6 bases). Germline V gene data show CDR1 as SGDLS and CDR2 as YYNGEE. This CDR3 contains 13 residues. Between the trimmed V and J ends, which lost 5 bases and 6 bases, there was a span of 11 bases. CDR3 nucleotides: TGTGCCAGCAGACCAGGGGCGGCCGGGGAGCTGTTTTTT. It codes for CASRPGAAGELFF.

Turning to this clonotype: A read error may be the cause here, since a much bigger clone is one base away. V usage is TRBV6-5 and J usage is TRBJ2-2; no definite D call. This CDR3 has 13 residues. Deletions cut 2 bases from V and 3 bases from J, with 4 bases between. Germline V gives CDR1 MNHEY, CDR2 SVGAGI. CDR3: CASSYRYTGELFF. The CDR3 DNA reads as TGTGCCAGCAGTTACAGGTACACCGGGGAGCTGTTTTTT.

This clonotype was detected a few times. At one end the junction does not follow the germline gene, possibly because of a read error. This chain uses TRBV18 with TRBJ2-1, with a tentative D call TRBD1 (5 bases). Per the germline V gene, CDR1 is KGHSH and CDR2 is LQKENI. The length of the CDR3 is 14 residues. The CDR3 DNA follows: TGTGCCAGCTCACCGCAGACAGAGAGCAATGTGCAGTTCTTC. It translates to CASSPQTESNVQFF.

This clonotype has ten or more counts. This chain uses TRBV7-8 with TRBJ1-1; perhaps TRBD1 as D (5 bases). Trimming removed 5 bases at V and 1 base at J, with 14 bases between. This CDR3 region has 15 residues. Germline V gene data show CDR1 as SGHVS and CDR2 as FQNEAQ. The CDR3 loop reads CASSHRFLSNTEAFF. The CDR3 nucleotides are TGTGCCAGCAGCCACAGGTTCCTGTCGAACACTGAAGCTTTCTTT.

This clonotype was picked up a small number of times. The chain is built from TRBV19 and TRBJ2-2; maybe TRBD1 (5 bases). This CDR3 is built from 15 residues. Germline V CDR1 and CDR2: LNHDA, SQIVND (reference sequence). Trimming pared 1 base from V and 1 base from J, leaving 7 bases between. The CDR3 DNA reads TGTGCCAGTAGTATAGTAGGGGTGAACACCGGGGAGCTGTTTTTT. Its translation: CASSIVGVNTGELFF.

This clonotype was found a few times. Given a much more abundant clone one base away, this may be a read error. This chain connects TRBV14 to TRBJ1-5; 9 positions match TRBD1. The germline CDR1 and CDR2 sequences are SGHDN and FVKESK. The CDR3 sequence is 14 residues long. The CDR3, as DNA: TGTGCCAGCAGCCAAACAGGGGGCAATCGGCCCCAGCATTTT. Amino acid sequence: CASSQTGGNRPQHF.

This clonotype has a count of ten or more. The rearrangement joins TRBV7-3 to TRBJ2-3, with TRBD2 matching over 10 bases. V lost 5 bases and J lost 1; bases outside the gene matches: 6. The germline CDR1 and CDR2 sequences are SGHTA and FQGTGA. This CDR3 region has 16 residues. The CDR3: CASSPVGTSGTDTQYF. The CDR3 DNA reads as TGTGCCAGCAGCCCGGTGGGGACTAGCGGCACAGATACGCAGTATTTT.

In this sample, this clonotype turned up once. An end of the junction does not agree with germline; a read error may underlie this. The chain carries TRBV11-2 and TRBJ2-3; D call uncertain. Per the germline V gene, CDR1 is SGHAT and CDR2 is FQNNGV. The CDR3 is 12 residues long. The CDR3 sequence: CSSSLTGDTQYF. The CDR3, as DNA: TGTTCCAGCAGCTTAACTGGGGATACGCAGTATTTT.